This T cell receptor (beta chain) was recovered during a study of T-cell reconstitution after alpha-beta-depleted transplantation in children. This clonotype was found many times. No antigen is known for it. Broader study findings: Most T-cell counts and diversity one year after the transplant came from T cells that were newly produced. In some patients, recipient T cells and intrathymic progenitors surviving conditioning explained high day-60 diversity. After transplant, at about two months, alpha-beta T cells were reportedly derived from several hundred expanded graft clones.

Germline-derived CDR1 and CDR2 are SGHNT and YENEEA. The V end was cut by 4 bases, the J end by 6 bases, with 7 bases between. The CDR3 runs 12 residues. TCRbeta library preparation incorporated unique molecular identifiers. TCRdb reprocessed the PCR reads via MiXCR and lists one record per CDR3 protein. The top ten clones hold roughly 4.7% of a sample with about 200,000 distinct CDR3 sequences, approximately 6% of them seen once. The sequence derives from a girl under three years old with combined immunodeficiency, due to receive a stem cell transplant. The sequencing here drew on PBMCs, taken before TCRalphabeta/CD19-depleted stem cell transplant. This chain connects TRBV11-3 to TRBJ2-1; D is undetermined. In nucleotides, the CDR3 is TGTGCCAGCAGCTCCGACCCCAATGAGCAGTTCTTC. Its protein is CASSSDPNEQFF.